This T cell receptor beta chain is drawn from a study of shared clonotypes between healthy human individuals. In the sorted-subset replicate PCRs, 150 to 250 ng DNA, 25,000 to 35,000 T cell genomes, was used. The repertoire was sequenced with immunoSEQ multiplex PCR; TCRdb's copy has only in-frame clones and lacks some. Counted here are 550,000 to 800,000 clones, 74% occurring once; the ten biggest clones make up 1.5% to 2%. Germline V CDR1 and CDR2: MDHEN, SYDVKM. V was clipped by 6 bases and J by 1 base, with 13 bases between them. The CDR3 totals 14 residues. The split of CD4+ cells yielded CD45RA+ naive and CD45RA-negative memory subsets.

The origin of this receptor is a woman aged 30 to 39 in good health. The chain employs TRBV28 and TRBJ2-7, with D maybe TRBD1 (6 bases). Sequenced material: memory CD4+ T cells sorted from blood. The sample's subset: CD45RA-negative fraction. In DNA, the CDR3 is TGTGCCAGCAGCCCCGGGACACCGTCCTACGAGCAGTACTTC. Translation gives CASSPGTPSYEQYF.